This is a list of T cell receptor beta chains from one sample in a study of T cells in Graves' hyperthyroidism and ophthalmopathy. TCRdb reprocessed the multiplex PCR reads with MiXCR, giving one entry per CDR3 protein. The sample records hundreds of thousands of distinct CDR3 sequences, about 14% being singletons. Sequencing used blood. The receptors stem from a man aged 18 to 30 with Graves' ophthalmopathy. Both conserved end residues are part of each CDR3. D genes are given only for firm matches. For some rows the clone size is stated as once, few or many, or as a class when expanded; others skip it.

J gene: TRBJ2-7
D gene: TRBD1
V gene: TRBV6-4
clone size: -
CDR3 protein: CASSEGTGGSEKQYF
CDR3 DNA: TGTGCCAGCAGTGAGGGGACAGGGGGTTCTGAGAAGCAGTACTTC

J gene: TRBJ1-1
D gene: TRBD1
V gene: TRBV6-1
clone size: -
CDR3 protein: CASSEFNLGQGNEAFF
CDR3 DNA: TGTGCCAGCAGTGAATTCAATCTCGGACAGGGGAATGAAGCTTTCTTT

J gene: TRBJ2-5
D gene: -
V gene: TRBV5-1
clone size: many
CDR3 protein: CASSLVYWHETKETQYF
CDR3 DNA: TGCGCCAGCAGCTTGGTTTATTGGCACGAAACAAAAGAGACCCAGTACTTC

J gene: TRBJ2-1
D gene: -
V gene: TRBV9
clone size: -
CDR3 protein: CASSVDVGKEQFF
CDR3 DNA: TGTGCCAGCAGCGTAGATGTGGGTAAAGAGCAGTTCTTC

J gene: TRBJ1-4
D gene: -
V gene: TRBV3-1
clone size: many
CDR3 protein: CASSQRLSVNEKLFF
CDR3 DNA: TGTGCCAGCAGCCAACGTCTCTCGGTCAATGAAAAACTGTTTTTT

J gene: TRBJ1-4
D gene: -
V gene: TRBV19
clone size: few
CDR3 protein: CASCRDSATNEKLFF
CDR3 DNA: TGTGCCAGTTGCCGGGACTCTGCAACTAATGAAAAACTGTTTTTT

J gene: TRBJ2-1
D gene: -
V gene: TRBV11-2
clone size: many
CDR3 protein: CASSFDRQFF
CDR3 DNA: TGTGCCAGCAGCTTTGATCGGCAGTTCTTC

J gene: TRBJ1-5
D gene: -
V gene: TRBV6-1
clone size: many
CDR3 protein: CASSEAVRGHQPQHF
CDR3 DNA: TGTGCCAGCAGTGAAGCGGTAAGGGGTCATCAGCCCCAGCATTTT

J gene: TRBJ1-2
D gene: -
V gene: TRBV3-1
clone size: many
CDR3 protein: CASSQDDGYGYTF
CDR3 DNA: TGTGCCAGCAGCCAAGATGACGGCTATGGCTACACCTTC

J gene: TRBJ2-5
D gene: TRBD2
V gene: TRBV10-3
clone size: -
CDR3 protein: CAISVAGGEETQYF
CDR3 DNA: TGTGCCATCAGTGTAGCGGGAGGAGAAGAGACCCAGTACTTC

J gene: TRBJ2-1
D gene: TRBD1
V gene: TRBV7-2
clone size: many
CDR3 protein: CASSPDRAVDEQFF
CDR3 DNA: TGTGCCAGCAGCCCCGACAGGGCCGTGGATGAGCAGTTCTTC

J gene: TRBJ1-4
D gene: -
V gene: TRBV19
clone size: few
CDR3 protein: CASSIGDGLNEKLFF
CDR3 DNA: TGTGCCAGTAGTATAGGGGACGGCTTAAATGAAAAACTGTTTTTT

J gene: TRBJ2-1
D gene: -
V gene: TRBV14
clone size: few
CDR3 protein: CASAFVHEQFF
CDR3 DNA: TGTGCCAGCGCGTTTGTGCATGAGCAGTTCTTC

J gene: TRBJ2-1
D gene: -
V gene: TRBV20-1
clone size: many
CDR3 protein: CSASKATPHEQFF
CDR3 DNA: TGCAGTGCTAGTAAGGCCACACCTCATGAGCAGTTCTTC

J gene: TRBJ1-6
D gene: -
V gene: TRBV7-8
clone size: many
CDR3 protein: CASSLQGANNSPLHF
CDR3 DNA: TGTGCCAGCAGCTTACAAGGGGCCAATAATTCACCCCTCCACTTT

J gene: TRBJ2-1
D gene: -
V gene: TRBV10-3
clone size: many
CDR3 protein: CAISVGGHKGREQFF
CDR3 DNA: TGTGCCATCAGTGTTGGGGGGCATAAAGGGCGTGAGCAGTTCTTC

J gene: TRBJ1-5
D gene: TRBD1
V gene: TRBV4-1
clone size: few
CDR3 protein: CASSQRDRETQPQHF
CDR3 DNA: TGCGCCAGCAGCCAAAGGGACAGGGAGACTCAGCCCCAGCATTTT

J gene: TRBJ2-1
D gene: TRBD2
V gene: TRBV6-1
clone size: -
CDR3 protein: CASSRKLAGRNEQFF
CDR3 DNA: TGTGCCAGCTCCCGCAAACTAGCGGGAAGGAATGAGCAGTTCTTC

J gene: TRBJ2-7
D gene: -
V gene: TRBV6-1
clone size: many
CDR3 protein: CASSLGSSGGYYEQYF
CDR3 DNA: TGTGCCAGCTCCTTGGGCAGCTCTGGAGGGTACTACGAGCAGTACTTC

J gene: TRBJ1-5
D gene: -
V gene: TRBV5-5
clone size: many
CDR3 protein: CASSLVGRGYQPQHF
CDR3 DNA: TGTGCCAGCAGCTTGGTTGGCAGGGGTTACCAGCCCCAGCATTTT

J gene: TRBJ2-7
D gene: -
V gene: TRBV4-1
clone size: many
CDR3 protein: CASSQAWQSPYEQYF
CDR3 DNA: TGCGCCAGCAGCCAAGCGTGGCAGTCTCCCTACGAGCAGTACTTC

J gene: TRBJ2-5
D gene: -
V gene: TRBV7-2
clone size: many
CDR3 protein: CASSPDGYGETQYF
CDR3 DNA: TGTGCCAGCAGCCCGGACGGTTACGGGGAGACCCAGTACTTC

J gene: TRBJ2-7
D gene: -
V gene: TRBV28
clone size: few
CDR3 protein: CASSRVLGEQYF
CDR3 DNA: TGTGCCAGCAGCCGGGTTCTCGGCGAGCAGTACTTC

J gene: TRBJ2-2
D gene: -
V gene: TRBV29-1
clone size: -
CDR3 protein: CSVARLNTGELFF
CDR3 DNA: TGCAGCGTTGCAAGACTCAACACCGGGGAGCTGTTTTTT

J gene: TRBJ2-1
D gene: -
V gene: TRBV7-2
clone size: many
CDR3 protein: CASSPFRDNEQFF
CDR3 DNA: TGTGCCAGCAGCCCCTTCAGGGACAATGAGCAGTTCTTC

J gene: TRBJ2-7
D gene: -
V gene: TRBV7-9
clone size: -
CDR3 protein: CASSQSEDSYEQYF
CDR3 DNA: TGTGCCAGCAGCCAGAGTGAGGATAGCTACGAGCAGTACTTC

J gene: TRBJ1-1
D gene: -
V gene: TRBV11-1
clone size: many
CDR3 protein: CASSSLGDTEAFF
CDR3 DNA: TGTGCCAGCAGCTCCCTCGGGGACACTGAAGCTTTCTTT

J gene: TRBJ2-5
D gene: TRBD1
V gene: TRBV5-1
clone size: once
CDR3 protein: CASSLRGTGKVTQGPETQYF
CDR3 DNA: TGCGCCAGCAGCTTGCGGGGGACAGGGAAAGTTACTCAAGGCCCAGAGACCCAGTACTTC

J gene: TRBJ2-3
D gene: -
V gene: TRBV7-2
clone size: many
CDR3 protein: CASSLRGRASGDTQYF
CDR3 DNA: TGTGCCAGCAGCTTGAGGGGGAGGGCCTCGGGAGATACGCAGTATTTT

J gene: TRBJ2-7
D gene: TRBD2
V gene: TRBV7-9
clone size: many
CDR3 protein: CASSLSPQMWREVLDEQYF
CDR3 DNA: TGTGCCAGCAGCTTATCCCCCCAGATGTGGCGGGAGGTTCTCGACGAGCAGTACTTC

J gene: TRBJ1-1
D gene: -
V gene: TRBV19
clone size: few
CDR3 protein: CASSRPFLEQAGSNTEAFF
CDR3 DNA: TGTGCCAGTAGTAGACCCTTTCTAGAACAGGCGGGTTCGAACACTGAAGCTTTCTTT

J gene: TRBJ1-5
D gene: -
V gene: TRBV19
clone size: -
CDR3 protein: CASSIGMRDQPQHF
CDR3 DNA: TGTGCCAGTAGTATTGGGATGAGGGACCAGCCCCAGCATTTT

J gene: TRBJ1-2
D gene: -
V gene: TRBV15
clone size: few
CDR3 protein: CATSRVSGSGYTF
CDR3 DNA: TGTGCCACCAGCAGAGTATCAGGAAGCGGCTACACCTTC

J gene: TRBJ2-3
D gene: TRBD1
V gene: TRBV5-8
clone size: many
CDR3 protein: CASSLWTGVTDTQYF
CDR3 DNA: TGTGCCAGCAGCCTTTGGACAGGGGTCACAGATACGCAGTATTTT

J gene: TRBJ2-5
D gene: -
V gene: TRBV7-9
clone size: many
CDR3 protein: CASSSTEDQETQYF
CDR3 DNA: TGTGCCAGCAGCTCGACGGAAGACCAAGAGACCCAGTACTTC

J gene: TRBJ1-4
D gene: TRBD1
V gene: TRBV5-1
clone size: -
CDR3 protein: CASKPGGGEKLFF
CDR3 DNA: TGCGCCAGCAAACCAGGGGGCGGGGAAAAACTGTTTTTT

J gene: TRBJ2-3
D gene: TRBD2
V gene: TRBV6-2/TRBV6-3
clone size: many
CDR3 protein: CASSGRGSSTDTQYF
CDR3 DNA: TGTGCCAGCAGTGGGCGGGGGAGTAGCACAGATACGCAGTATTTT

J gene: TRBJ2-6
D gene: -
V gene: TRBV9
clone size: -
CDR3 protein: CASSVVGGGANVLTF
CDR3 DNA: TGTGCCAGCAGCGTAGTCGGGGGTGGGGCCAACGTCCTGACTTTC

J gene: TRBJ2-5
D gene: -
V gene: TRBV30
clone size: few
CDR3 protein: CAWTPSLTLFKETQYF
CDR3 DNA: TGTGCCTGGACCCCCTCCCTAACGTTATTCAAAGAGACCCAGTACTTC

J gene: TRBJ2-6
D gene: -
V gene: TRBV3-1
clone size: -
CDR3 protein: CASSQERQSGANVLTF
CDR3 DNA: TGTGCCAGCAGCCAAGAGAGGCAATCTGGGGCCAACGTCCTGACTTTC

J gene: TRBJ2-5
D gene: TRBD2
V gene: TRBV4-1
clone size: -
CDR3 protein: CASSQRPTSGRGRGETQYF
CDR3 DNA: TGCGCCAGCAGCCAGCGGCCCACTAGCGGGAGGGGGAGGGGTGAGACCCAGTACTTC

J gene: TRBJ2-4
D gene: -
V gene: TRBV2
clone size: many
CDR3 protein: CASSETRRDIQYF
CDR3 DNA: TGTGCCAGCAGTGAAACACGTCGGGACATTCAGTACTTC